This T cell receptor (beta chain) was identified in a study of T cell repertoires in cytomegalovirus infection. Study details: The public TCR beta signatures pointed to both CMV infection and matching HLA type.

This clonotype came up a few times. Its antigen is not identified. Findings of the study overall: Across the ex vivo response, the dominant clonotypes were HLA-C-restricted CMV-specific TCR beta clonotypes.

TCRdb re-analysed the reads in MiXCR, keeping a single row per CDR3 protein. The data show over 250,000 distinct CDR3 sequences, under 25% seen once. The sequence was collected from a human donor in good health (CMV status not recorded). Some clones in this sample may be carry-over from other donors' samples. This sample comprised cultured PBMCs, obtained from culture after CMV antigen stimulation.

Written as DNA, the CDR3 is TGTGCCAGCAGTTCACTCGCGGGAGAGGCGCAGTATTTT. Translated, it gives CASSSLAGEAQYF. This chain joins TRBV6-2 or TRBV6-3 and TRBJ2-3, with 7 bases matching TRBD2. V gave up 4 bases and J gave up 10 bases; unmatched junction bases: 8. CDR3 length equals 13 residues. The germline V gene has CDR1 MNHEY and CDR2 SVGEGT.